A single T cell receptor (beta chain) is shown here with its context. There is no known antigen for this receptor. No much larger clone exists at a distance of one base, and base qualities are not known. This entry belongs to a study of T cell repertoires in cytomegalovirus infection (dated by TCRdb to between 2019 and 2020). Regarding the study in general: Peptide stimulations targeted recently identified HLA-C-restricted CMV epitopes, whose presentation resists viral immunomodulation, together with well-studied HLA-B-restricted epitopes. Because public TCR beta signatures pointed to carriage of CMV infection together with the matching HLA type, the HLA type of each donor mattered for the analysis. Results the study describes overall, beyond this receptor: Carriers of CMV infection plus the relevant HLA type were discriminated by the cumulative frequency of public TCR beta family members in the study cohort and in an independent roughly 350-donor cohort. The ex vivo response was dominated by HLA-C-restricted CMV-specific TCR beta clonotypes, and the single most frequent clonotype in two of eight donors was supplied by these HLA-C-restricted clonotypes.

The germline V gene encodes CDR1 DFQATT and CDR2 SNEGSKA (reference sequence). The CDR3 runs 16 residues from the cysteine to the phenylalanine. The kept DNA is CDR3 alone, 48 bases in frame from the first base. Clipping removes 6 bases from V and 0 bases from J, with 9 as the unmatched junction base count. The treatment or condition label on this specimen signifies: in vitro stimulation with specific CMV peptide epitopes to enrich CMV-specific T cells. Instrument on record: Illumina HiSeq 1500. TCRdb passed the public sequencing reads through fastp at Q25 and MiXCR, retaining productive beta sequences. CDR3 protein duplicates are merged, each entry listing the most common genes and DNA. This sample has about 700,000 distinct CDR3 sequences in its table, and around 32% of those were observed once. Approximately 18% of the sample belongs to the ten largest clones.

The clonotype comes from a human donor in good health (CMV status not recorded). Some clones in this sample may be carry-over from other donors' samples. The rearranged segments are TRBV20-1 and TRBJ2-1, and TRBD2 matches 9 of the central bases. The starting material was cultured PBMCs, obtained from culture after CMV antigen stimulation. The CDR3 has the sequence CSAPGLARSSYNEQFF. The nucleotides read TGCAGTGCCCCCGGACTAGCGAGGTCCTCCTACAATGAGCAGTTCTTC.